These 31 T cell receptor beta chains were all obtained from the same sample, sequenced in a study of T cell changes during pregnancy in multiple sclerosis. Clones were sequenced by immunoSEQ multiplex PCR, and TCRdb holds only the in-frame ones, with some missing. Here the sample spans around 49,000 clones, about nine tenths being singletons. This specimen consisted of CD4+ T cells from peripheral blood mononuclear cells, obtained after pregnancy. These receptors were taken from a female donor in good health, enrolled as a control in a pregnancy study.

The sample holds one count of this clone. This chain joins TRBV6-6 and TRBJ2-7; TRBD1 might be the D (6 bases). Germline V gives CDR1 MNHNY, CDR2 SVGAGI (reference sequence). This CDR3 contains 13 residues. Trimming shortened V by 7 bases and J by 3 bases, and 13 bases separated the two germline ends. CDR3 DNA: TGTGCCAGCACCCGGGACATGGGCTACGAGCAGTACTTC. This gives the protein CASTRDMGYEQYF.

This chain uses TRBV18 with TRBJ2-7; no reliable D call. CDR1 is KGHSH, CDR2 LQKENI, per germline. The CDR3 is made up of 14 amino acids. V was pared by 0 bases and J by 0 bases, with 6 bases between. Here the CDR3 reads CASSPPSSSYEQYF. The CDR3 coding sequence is TGTGCCAGCTCACCACCTTCGAGCTCCTACGAGCAGTACTTC.

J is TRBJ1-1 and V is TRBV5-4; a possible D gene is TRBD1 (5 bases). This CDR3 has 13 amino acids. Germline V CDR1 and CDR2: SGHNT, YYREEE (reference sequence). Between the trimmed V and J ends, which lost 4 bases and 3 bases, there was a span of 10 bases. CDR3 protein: CASSHDRHTEAFF. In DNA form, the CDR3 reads TGTGCCAGCAGCCATGACAGACACACTGAAGCTTTCTTT.

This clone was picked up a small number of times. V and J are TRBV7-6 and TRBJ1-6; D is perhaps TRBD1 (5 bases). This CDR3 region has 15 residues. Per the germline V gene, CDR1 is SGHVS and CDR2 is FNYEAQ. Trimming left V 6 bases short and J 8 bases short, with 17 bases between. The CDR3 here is CASSIAGRDDSPLHF. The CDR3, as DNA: TGTGCCAGCAGTATAGCGGGCAGGGACGATTCACCCCTCCACTTT.

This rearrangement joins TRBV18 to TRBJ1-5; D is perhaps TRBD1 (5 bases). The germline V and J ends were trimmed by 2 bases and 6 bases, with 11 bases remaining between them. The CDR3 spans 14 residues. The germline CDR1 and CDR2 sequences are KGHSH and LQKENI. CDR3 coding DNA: TGTGCCAGCTCACCAGGGGCCGAGAGTCAGCCCCAGCATTTT. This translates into CASSPGAESQPQHF.

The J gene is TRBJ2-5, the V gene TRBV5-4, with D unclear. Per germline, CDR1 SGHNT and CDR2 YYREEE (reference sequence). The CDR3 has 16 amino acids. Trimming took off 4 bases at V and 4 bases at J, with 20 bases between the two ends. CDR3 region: CASSPLSERTLETQYF. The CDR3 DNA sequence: TGTGCCAGCAGCCCTCTTAGTGAACGCACTCTAGAGACCCAGTACTTC.

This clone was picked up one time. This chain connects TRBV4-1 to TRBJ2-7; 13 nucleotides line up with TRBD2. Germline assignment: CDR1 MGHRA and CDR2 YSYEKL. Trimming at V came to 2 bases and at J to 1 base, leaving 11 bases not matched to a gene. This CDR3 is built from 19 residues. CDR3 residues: CASSQRELAGGPESYEQYF. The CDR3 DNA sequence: TGCGCCAGCAGCCAACGCGAACTAGCGGGAGGGCCAGAGTCCTACGAGCAGTACTTC.

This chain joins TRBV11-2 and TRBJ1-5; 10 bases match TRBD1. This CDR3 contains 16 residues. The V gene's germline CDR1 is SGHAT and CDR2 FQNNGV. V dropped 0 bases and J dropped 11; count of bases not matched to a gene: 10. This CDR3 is CASSLDGADRGQSQHF. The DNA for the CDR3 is TGTGCCAGCAGCTTAGATGGGGCAGACAGGGGGCAATCCCAGCATTTT.

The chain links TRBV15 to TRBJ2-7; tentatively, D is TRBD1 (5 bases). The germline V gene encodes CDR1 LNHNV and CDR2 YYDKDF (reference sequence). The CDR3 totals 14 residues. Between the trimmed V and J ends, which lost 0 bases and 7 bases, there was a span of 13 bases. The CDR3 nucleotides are TGTGCCACCAGCAGAGAGGGGCTTGTTGGGGAGCAGTACTTC. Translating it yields CATSREGLVGEQYF.

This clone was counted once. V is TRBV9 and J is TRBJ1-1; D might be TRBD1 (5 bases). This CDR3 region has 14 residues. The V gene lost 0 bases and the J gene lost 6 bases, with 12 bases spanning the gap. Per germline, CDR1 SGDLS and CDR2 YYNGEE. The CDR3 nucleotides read TGTGCCAGCAGCGTAGAGGGCAGGACATCTGAAGCTTTCTTT. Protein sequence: CASSVEGRTSEAFF.

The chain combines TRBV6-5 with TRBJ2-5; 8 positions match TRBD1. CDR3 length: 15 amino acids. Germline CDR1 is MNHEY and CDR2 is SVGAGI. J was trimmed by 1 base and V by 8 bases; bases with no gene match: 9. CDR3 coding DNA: TGTGCCAGCCGTTTCCAACAGGGGGTCCAAGAGACCCAGTACTTC. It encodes CASRFQQGVQETQYF.

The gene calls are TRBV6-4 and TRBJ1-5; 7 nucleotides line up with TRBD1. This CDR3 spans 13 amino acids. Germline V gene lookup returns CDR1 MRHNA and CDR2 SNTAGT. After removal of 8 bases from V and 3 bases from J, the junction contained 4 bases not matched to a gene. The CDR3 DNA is TGTGCCAGCGGCAGGGGGGCCAATCAGCCCCAGCATTTT. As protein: CASGRGANQPQHF.

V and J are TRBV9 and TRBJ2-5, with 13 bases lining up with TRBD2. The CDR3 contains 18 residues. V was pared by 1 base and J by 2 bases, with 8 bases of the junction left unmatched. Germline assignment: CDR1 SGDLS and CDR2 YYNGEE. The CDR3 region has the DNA TGTGCCAGCAGCGTAAGACCGACTAGCGGGGGGCCACAAGAGACCCAGTACTTC. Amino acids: CASSVRPTSGGPQETQYF.

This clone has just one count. The CDR3 coding sequence is TGTGCCAGCAGGGGCCCCTCGAACACCGGGGAGCTGTTTTTT. Translated: CASRGPSNTGELFF. The chain has TRBV28 and TRBJ2-2; D ambiguous. Germline V gene sequence: CDR1 MDHEN, CDR2 SYDVKM. This CDR3 is built from 14 residues. Deletions cut 6 bases from V and 0 bases from J, with 8 bases between.

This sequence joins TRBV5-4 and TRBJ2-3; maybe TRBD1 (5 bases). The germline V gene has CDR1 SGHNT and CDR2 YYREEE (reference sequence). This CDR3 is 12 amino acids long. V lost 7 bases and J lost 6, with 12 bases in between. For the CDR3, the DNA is TGTGCCAGCGAAAAGCCAGGGGATACGCAGTATTTT. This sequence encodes CASEKPGDTQYF.

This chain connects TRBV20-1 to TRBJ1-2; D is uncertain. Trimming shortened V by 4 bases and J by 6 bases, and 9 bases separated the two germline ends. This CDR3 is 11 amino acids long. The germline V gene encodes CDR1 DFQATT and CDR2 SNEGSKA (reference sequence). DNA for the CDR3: TGCAGTGCTAACAGAGCAGATGGCTACACCTTC. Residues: CSANRADGYTF.

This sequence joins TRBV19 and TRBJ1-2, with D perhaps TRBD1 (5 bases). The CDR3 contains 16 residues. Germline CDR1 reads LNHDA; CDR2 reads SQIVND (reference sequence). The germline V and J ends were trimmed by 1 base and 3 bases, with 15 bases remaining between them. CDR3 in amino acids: CASSIGSGGADYGYTF. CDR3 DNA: TGTGCCAGTAGTATAGGGAGCGGAGGGGCTGACTATGGCTACACCTTC.

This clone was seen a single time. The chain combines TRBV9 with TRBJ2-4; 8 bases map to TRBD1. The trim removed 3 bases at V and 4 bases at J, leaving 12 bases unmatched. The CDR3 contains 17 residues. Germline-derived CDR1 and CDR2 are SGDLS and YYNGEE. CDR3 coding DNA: TGTGCCAGCAGCGCTGGACAGGGTTCGGTCCTTAAAAACATTCAGTACTTC. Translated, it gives CASSAGQGSVLKNIQYF.

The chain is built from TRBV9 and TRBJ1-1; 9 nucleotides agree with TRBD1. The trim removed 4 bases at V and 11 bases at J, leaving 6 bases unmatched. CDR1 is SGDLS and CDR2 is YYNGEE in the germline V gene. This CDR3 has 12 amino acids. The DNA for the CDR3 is TGTGCCAGCAGCCGGACAGGGGATGGGGCTTTCTTT. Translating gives CASSRTGDGAFF.

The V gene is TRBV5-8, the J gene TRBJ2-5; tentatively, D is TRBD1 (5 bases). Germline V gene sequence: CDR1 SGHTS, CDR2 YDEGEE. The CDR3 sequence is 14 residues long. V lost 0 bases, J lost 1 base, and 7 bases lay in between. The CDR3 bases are TGTGCCAGCAGCTTGGGGACACTCCAAGAGACCCAGTACTTC. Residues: CASSLGTLQETQYF.

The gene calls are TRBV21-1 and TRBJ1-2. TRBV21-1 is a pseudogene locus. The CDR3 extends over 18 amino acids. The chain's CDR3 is CASSKVPKVATTNYGYTF. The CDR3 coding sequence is TGTGCCAGCAGCAAAGTGCCCAAAGTGGCGACTACTAACTATGGCTACACCTTC.

The CDR3 spells CASSQMKTGPSPLHF. CDR3 nucleotides: TGCGCCAGCAGTCAGATGAAGACAGGACCTTCCCCCCTCCACTTT. The chain has TRBV4-1 and TRBJ1-6, with D possibly matching TRBD1 (6 bases). Germline values: CDR1 MGHRA, CDR2 YSYEKL. The CDR3 extends over 15 amino acids. The ends were cut back, 6 bases at V and 13 bases at J, with 22 bases in the middle.

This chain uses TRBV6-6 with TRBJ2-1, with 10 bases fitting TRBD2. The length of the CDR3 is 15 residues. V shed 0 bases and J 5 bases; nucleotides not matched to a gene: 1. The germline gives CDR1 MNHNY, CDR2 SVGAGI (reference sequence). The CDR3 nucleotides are TGTGCCAGCAGTTACTCCAGCGGGGGGGACAATGAGCAGTTCTTC. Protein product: CASSYSSGGDNEQFF.

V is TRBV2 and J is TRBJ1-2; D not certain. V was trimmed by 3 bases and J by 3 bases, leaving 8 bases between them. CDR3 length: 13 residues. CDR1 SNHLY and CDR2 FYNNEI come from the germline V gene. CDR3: CASSDRYDYGYTF. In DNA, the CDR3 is TGTGCCAGCAGTGACAGATATGACTATGGCTACACCTTC.

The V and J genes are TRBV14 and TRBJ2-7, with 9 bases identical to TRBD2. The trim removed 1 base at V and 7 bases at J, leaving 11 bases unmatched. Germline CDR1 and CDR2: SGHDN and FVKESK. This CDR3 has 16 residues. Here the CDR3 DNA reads TGTGCCAGCAGCCAAGGATATCGTGGGACTAGCTGGGAGCAGTACTTC. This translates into CASSQGYRGTSWEQYF.

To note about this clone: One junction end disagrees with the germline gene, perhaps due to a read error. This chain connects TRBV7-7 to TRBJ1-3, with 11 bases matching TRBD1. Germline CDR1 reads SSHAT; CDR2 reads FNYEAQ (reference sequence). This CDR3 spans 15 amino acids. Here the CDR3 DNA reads TGTGCTAGCAGCACCGGACAGGGGGCGGGAAACACCATATATTTT. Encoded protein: CASSTGQGAGNTIYF. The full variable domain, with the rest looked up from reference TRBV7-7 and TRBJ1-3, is GAGVSQSPRYKVTKRGQDVTLRCDPISSHATLYWYQQALGQGPEFLTYFNYEAQPDKSGLPSDRFSAERPEGSISTLTIQRTEQRDSAMYRCASSTGQGAGNTIYFGEGSWLTVV.

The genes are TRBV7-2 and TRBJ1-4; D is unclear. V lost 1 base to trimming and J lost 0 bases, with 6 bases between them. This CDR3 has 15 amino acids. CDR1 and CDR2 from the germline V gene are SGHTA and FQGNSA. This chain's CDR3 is CASSLVRATNEKLFF. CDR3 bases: TGTGCCAGCAGCTTAGTCCGGGCAACTAATGAAAAACTGTTTTTT. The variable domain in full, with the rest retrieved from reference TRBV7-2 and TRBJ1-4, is GAGVSQSPSNKVTEKGKDVELRCDPISGHTALYWYRQSLGQGLEFLIYFQGNSAPDKSGLPSDRFSAERTGGSVSTLTIQRTQQEDSAVYLCASSLVRATNEKLFFGSGTQLSVL.

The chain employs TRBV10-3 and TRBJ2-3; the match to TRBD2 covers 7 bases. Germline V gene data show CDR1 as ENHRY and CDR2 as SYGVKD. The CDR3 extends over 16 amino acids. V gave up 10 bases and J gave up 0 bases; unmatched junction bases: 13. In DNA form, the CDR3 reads TGTGCCACCCTACCCTCTAGCGGACCTAGCACAGATACGCAGTATTTT. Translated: CATLPSSGPSTDTQYF.

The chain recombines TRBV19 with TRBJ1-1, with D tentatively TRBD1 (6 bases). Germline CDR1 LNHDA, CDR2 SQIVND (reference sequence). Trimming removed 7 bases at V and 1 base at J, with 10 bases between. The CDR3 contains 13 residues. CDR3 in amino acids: CASTGTPNTEAFF. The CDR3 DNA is TGTGCCAGTACCGGGACACCGAACACTGAAGCTTTCTTT.

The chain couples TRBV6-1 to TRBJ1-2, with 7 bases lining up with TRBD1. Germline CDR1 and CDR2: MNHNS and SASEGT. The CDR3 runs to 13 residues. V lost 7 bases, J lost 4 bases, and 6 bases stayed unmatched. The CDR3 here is CASTQGKAYGYTF. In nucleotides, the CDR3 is TGTGCCAGCACACAGGGGAAAGCCTATGGCTACACCTTC.

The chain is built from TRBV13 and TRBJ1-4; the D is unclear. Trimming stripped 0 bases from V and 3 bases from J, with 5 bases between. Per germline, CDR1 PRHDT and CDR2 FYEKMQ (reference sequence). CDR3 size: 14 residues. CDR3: CASSLGPANEKLFF. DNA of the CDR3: TGTGCCAGCAGCTTAGGCCCAGCTAATGAAAAACTGTTTTTT.